This TCR beta chain is from a study of T cells after yellow fever vaccination. Study results and caveats: In FACS-sorted repertoires, abundant clonotypes from the bulk population could appear as contaminants.

TCRdb recomputed calls from the 5' RACE reads with MiXCR, one row per CDR3 protein. The sample holds hundreds of thousands of distinct CDR3 sequences, roughly an eighth seen once. The ends lost 4 bases at V and 6 bases at J; junction bases unmatched: 4. Germline CDR1 and CDR2: SNHLY and FYNNEI. The CDR3 is 14 amino acids. This clonotype has only one observation. What it binds is not known. This TCR came from a man aged 18 to 29 who received the YFV17D yellow fever vaccine. The sample consisted of CD4+ T cells sorted from PBMCs, taken 15 days after the yellow fever booster vaccination. V gene TRBV2 combines with J gene TRBJ2-1; 9 bases align to TRBD2. The CDR3 loop is CASSGGTSRNEQFF. Here the CDR3 DNA reads TGTGCCAGCAGTGGGGGGACTAGCCGCAATGAGCAGTTCTTC.